Listed here are 10 T cell receptor beta chains from one sample, sequenced in a study of cytomegalovirus exposure and HLA in healthy donors. PCR primers comprised 60 Vbeta and 13 Jbeta primers. Assay: immunoSEQ multiplex PCR; the TCRdb copy retains only in-frame clones and omits some. The sample has about 140,000 clones, roughly 80% seen once. Specimen: PBMCs. The receptors were sampled from a woman aged 40 to 49 in good health and CMV-seronegative.

This chain connects TRBV5-5 to TRBJ1-5; tentative D call: TRBD1 (5 bases). Germline V gene sequence: CDR1 SGHKS, CDR2 YYEKEE (reference sequence). The CDR3 has 14 amino acids. V lost 0 bases and J 7 bases, leaving 11 bases between the germline ends. CDR3 nucleotides: TGTGCCAGCAGCTTGGAACAGGCGGGACAGCCCCAGCATTTT. It specifies CASSLEQAGQPQHF.

The genes are TRBV4-1 and TRBJ1-1; 7 nucleotides line up with TRBD1. Germline V gene lookup returns CDR1 MGHRA and CDR2 YSYEKL. The V and J ends lost 1 base and 8 bases, in that order; junction bases with no gene match: 16. This CDR3 comprises 17 residues. CDR3 amino acids: CASSQGRRRDREAEAFF. CDR3 nucleotide sequence: TGCGCCAGCAGCCAAGGAAGGCGCAGAGACAGGGAGGCCGAAGCTTTCTTT.

The chain has TRBV7-9 and TRBJ2-5, with 7 positions matching TRBD2. V shed 10 bases, J shed 5 bases, and the junction held 16 bases outside the gene matches. Germline V gene data show CDR1 as SEHNR and CDR2 as FQNEAQ (reference sequence). The CDR3 runs 15 residues. This CDR3 reads CAITFGTTGGETQYF. As DNA, the CDR3 is TGTGCCATCACGTTTGGGACTACAGGAGGGGAGACCCAGTACTTC.

The gene calls are TRBV5-1 and TRBJ2-4; 7 bases line up with TRBD2. Germline lookup yields CDR1 SGHRS and CDR2 YFSETQ. Trimming cost V 1 base and J 8 bases; bases outside gene matches: 6. This CDR3 has 14 residues. The CDR3 DNA follows: TGCGCCAGCAGCTTGATGGGAGGGGAGGACATTCAGTACTTC. Its protein is CASSLMGGEDIQYF.

CDR3 residues: CASSPATGGETQYF. CDR3 sequence (DNA): TGTGCCAGCAGCCCTGCGACAGGAGGAGAGACCCAGTACTTC. This chain uses TRBV16 with TRBJ2-5; perhaps TRBD1 as D (6 bases). The CDR3 is made up of 14 amino acids. Germline loops: CDR1 KGHSY, CDR2 FQNENV. V was cut by 4 bases and J by 4 bases, with 13 bases left in between.

The chain has TRBV27 and TRBJ1-1; D is unresolved. V lost 0 bases, J lost 3 bases, and 14 bases lay in between. Germline values: CDR1 MNHEY, CDR2 SMNVEV (reference sequence). CDR3 length: 16 residues. The DNA for the CDR3 is TGTGCCAGCAGTTTATCGAAGGGCTCCGGGGACACTGAAGCTTTCTTT. Amino acid sequence: CASSLSKGSGDTEAFF.

This chain joins TRBV6-5 and TRBJ2-7; 10 bases map to TRBD1. The CDR3 is 15 amino acids. V lost 4 bases to trimming and J lost 6 bases; unmatched junction nucleotides: 9. The germline gives CDR1 MNHEY, CDR2 SVGAGI. The CDR3 reads CASSSVPGQGTEQYF. The CDR3 DNA reads as TGTGCCAGCAGTTCGGTACCGGGACAGGGGACCGAGCAGTACTTC.

This clone came up a few times. The chain joins TRBV15 to TRBJ2-4, with D possibly TRBD2 on 5 matching bases. Trimming pared 2 bases from V and 0 bases from J, leaving 17 bases between. In germline, CDR1 is LNHNV, CDR2 YYDKDF (reference sequence). CDR3 size: 18 residues. This chain's CDR3 is CATSRPLKTTLAKNIQYF. The CDR3 nucleotides read TGTGCCACCAGCAGACCTCTCAAGACTACCCTAGCCAAAAACATTCAGTACTTC.

J is TRBJ1-1 and V is TRBV18, with D unresolved. Trimming cost V 8 bases and J 2 bases, with 12 bases left between them. The CDR3 is 13 amino acids. Germline lookup yields CDR1 KGHSH and CDR2 LQKENI. The CDR3 here is CASRRDVNTEAFF. For the CDR3, the DNA is TGTGCCAGCCGGAGGGATGTTAACACTGAAGCTTTCTTT.

This chain uses TRBV7-9 with TRBJ2-5; the D gene is possibly TRBD1 (5 bases). Trimming took off 0 bases at V and 4 bases at J, with 15 bases between the two ends. Germline CDR1 reads SEHNR; CDR2 reads FQNEAQ (reference sequence). CDR3 length: 16 amino acids. The CDR3 region has the DNA TGTGCCAGCAGCTTAGCGGCAGGGTTTGATCGAGAGACCCAGTACTTC. It yields the protein CASSLAAGFDRETQYF.